This T cell receptor (beta chain) was sequenced for a study of blood T cells in healthy people across ages. This clonotype was detected many times. Its antigen is unknown. Study-wide results and caveats: Any conclusive comparison of naive versus antigen-experienced cells was prevented by using unsorted PBMCs.

CDR3 length equals 14 residues. V lost 4 bases to trimming and J lost 0 bases; unmatched junction nucleotides: 2. Germline CDR1 DFQATT, CDR2 SNEGSKA (reference sequence). Russia was home to the donors, healthy Caucasian individuals aged about 6 to 90. Each donor's blood draw was approximately 10 milliliters of peripheral blood. A sample-barcoded 5' primer and a J-beta primer mix were used in a second PCR of about 7 to 12 cycles. Every cDNA was tagged by a template-switch adaptor with 12 random nucleotides. TCRdb used MiXCR to reprocess the 5' RACE reads, holding one entry per CDR3 protein. The table lists about 650,000 distinct CDR3 sequences, 32% of them singletons.

The sequenced sample was blood. The chain joins TRBV20-1 to TRBJ2-3, with 9 nucleotides matching TRBD2. This sequence originates from a woman older than 75 in good health. This CDR3 is CSAISGGSTDTQYF. The CDR3 coding sequence is TGCAGTGCTATTAGCGGGGGAAGCACAGATACGCAGTATTTT.